The rows below give T cell receptor beta chains drawn from one sample of a study of cytomegalovirus exposure and HLA in healthy donors. Profiling relied on immunoSEQ multiplex PCR, and the TCRdb table lists in-frame clones only, not all of them. The repertoire consists of fewer than 200,000 clones, with 55% to 80% occurring once and the leading ten covering around 4.5%. Sequences were obtained from PBMCs. All receptors derive from a woman between 18 and 29 years old in good health and CMV-seropositive. The CDR3 runs from the conserved cysteine through the conserved F or W. D genes are given only for firm matches. Clone size is shown for a subset of rows, as once, few, many or a class of expanded clone.

CDR3aa: CASSIGDNPSSYEQYF
CDR3nt: TGTGCCAGTAGTATCGGGGACAACCCCAGCTCCTACGAGCAGTACTTC
v_gene: TRBV19
abundance: .
j_gene: TRBJ2-7
d_gene: .

CDR3aa: CASAPQGGSYGYTF
CDR3nt: TGTGCCAGCGCCCCGCAGGGGGGTAGCTATGGCTACACCTTC
v_gene: TRBV6-5
abundance: .
j_gene: TRBJ1-2
d_gene: TRBD1

CDR3aa: CASGTGGNTIYF
CDR3nt: TGTGCCAGTGGGACAGGGGGAAACACCATATATTTT
v_gene: TRBV6-6
abundance: .
j_gene: TRBJ1-3
d_gene: TRBD1

CDR3aa: CASSRNSNGHEAFF
CDR3nt: TGTGCCAGCAGTCGAAACTCTAACGGACATGAAGCTTTCTTT
v_gene: TRBV6-1
abundance: few
j_gene: TRBJ1-1
d_gene: .

CDR3aa: CASSHFEKETQYF
CDR3nt: TGTGCCAGCAGCCACTTTGAAAAAGAGACCCAGTACTTC
v_gene: TRBV5-6
abundance: .
j_gene: TRBJ2-5
d_gene: .

CDR3aa: CASSPLNAYEQYF
CDR3nt: TGTGCCAGCAGCCCCCTAAACGCCTACGAGCAGTACTTC
v_gene: TRBV5-4
abundance: .
j_gene: TRBJ2-7
d_gene: .

CDR3aa: CASSSGQGISNYGYTF
CDR3nt: TGTGCCAGCAGCTCCGGACAGGGGATTTCTAACTATGGCTACACCTTC
v_gene: TRBV7-9
abundance: .
j_gene: TRBJ1-2
d_gene: TRBD1

CDR3aa: CASSVGPSRDAEQFF
CDR3nt: TGTGCCAGCAGCGTAGGCCCTTCCCGGGATGCTGAGCAGTTCTTC
v_gene: TRBV9
abundance: few
j_gene: TRBJ2-1
d_gene: .

CDR3aa: CASSIEPDRASIEGGNQPQHF
CDR3nt: TGTGCCAGTAGTATAGAACCGGACAGAGCCTCTATTGAGGGGGGCAATCAGCCCCAGCATTTT
v_gene: TRBV19
abundance: .
j_gene: TRBJ1-5
d_gene: .

CDR3aa: CASTFTTGEPYEQYF
CDR3nt: TGTGCCAGCACCTTCACGACGGGGGAACCCTACGAGCAGTACTTC
v_gene: TRBV18
abundance: .
j_gene: TRBJ2-7
d_gene: .

CDR3aa: CAWNFGGRFGEQFF
CDR3nt: TGTGCCTGGAATTTCGGCGGGAGGTTCGGGGAGCAGTTCTTC
v_gene: TRBV30
abundance: .
j_gene: TRBJ2-1
d_gene: TRBD2